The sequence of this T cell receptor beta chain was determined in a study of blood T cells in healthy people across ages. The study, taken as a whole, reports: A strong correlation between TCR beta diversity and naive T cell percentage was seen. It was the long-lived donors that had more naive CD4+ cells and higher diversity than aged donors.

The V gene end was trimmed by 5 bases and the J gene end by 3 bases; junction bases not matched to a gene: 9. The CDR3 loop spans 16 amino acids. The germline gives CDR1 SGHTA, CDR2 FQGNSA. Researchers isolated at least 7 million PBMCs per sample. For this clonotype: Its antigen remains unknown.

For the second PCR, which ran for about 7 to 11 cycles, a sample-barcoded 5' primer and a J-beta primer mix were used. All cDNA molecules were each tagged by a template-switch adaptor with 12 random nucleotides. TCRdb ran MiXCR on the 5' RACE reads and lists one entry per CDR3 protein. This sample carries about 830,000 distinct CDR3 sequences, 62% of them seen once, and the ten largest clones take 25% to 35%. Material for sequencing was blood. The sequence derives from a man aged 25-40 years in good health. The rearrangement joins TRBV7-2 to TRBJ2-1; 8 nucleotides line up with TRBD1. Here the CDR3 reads CASSDRSGGLYNEQFF. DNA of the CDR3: TGTGCCAGCAGCGACCGGTCAGGGGGCCTCTACAATGAGCAGTTCTTC.